This T cell receptor beta chain was sequenced during a study of blood T cell repertoires in COVID-19. Overall study: Samples representing acute and convalescent COVID-19 were sourced from the United States, Italy and Spain.

The table came from immunoSEQ multiplex PCR; TCRdb's copy has only in-frame clones and leaves some out. The sample lists approximately 410,000 clones; 86% were seen once. The ends lost 2 bases at V and 2 bases at J; junction bases unmatched: 5. CDR1 and CDR2 (germline): MRHNA, SNTAGT. The CDR3 is 16 residues long. The chain employs TRBV6-4 and TRBJ2-1; 8 bases map to TRBD2. The material sequenced was peripheral blood. The receptor was derived from a woman in her 30s with active or convalescent COVID-19. The CDR3 protein is CASSDKTSETYNEQFF. CDR3 DNA: TGTGCCAGCAGTGACAAGACTAGCGAGACCTACAATGAGCAGTTCTTC.